This T cell receptor beta chain was captured in a study of T cell responses to AZD1222 COVID-19 vaccine. Assay: immunoSEQ multiplex PCR; the TCRdb copy retains only in-frame clones and omits some. The repertoire includes about 160,000 clones, 88% of them detected once, and around 4.4% sits in the top ten. Worth noting for this clone: Antigen specificity is unknown.

Study observations and caveats: Spike-specific TCR breadth and depth rose after two AZD1222 doses. Females outnumbered males among donors, who were mostly white British; clonal diversity was possibly underestimated.

Germline trimming cut 0 bases from V and 0 bases from J; bases unmatched to any gene: 4. Looked up from germline, CDR1 is PRHDT and CDR2 is FYEKMQ (reference sequence). The length of the CDR3 is 18 residues. The clonotype comes from an adult who received the AZD1222 COVID-19 vaccine. The V gene is TRBV13, the J gene TRBJ2-7; 14 positions agree with TRBD2. The source was peripheral blood, collected 28 days after the second AZD1222 dose. The CDR3: CASSLGGTSGGFSYEQYF. DNA of the CDR3: TGTGCCAGCAGCTTAGGCGGGACTAGCGGGGGATTCTCCTACGAGCAGTACTTC.